These 28 T cell receptor beta chains came from one sample sequenced in a study of T cells in Graves' hyperthyroidism and ophthalmopathy. Amplified TCR beta CDR3 regions came from RNA transcripts. HTBI primers were used for first-round RT-PCR of the TCR CDR3. Using its own MiXCR run on the multiplex PCR reads, TCRdb lists one record per CDR3 protein. Of hundreds of thousands of distinct CDR3 sequences in the sample, 13% were seen once. Sequences were obtained from blood. The receptors come from a woman younger than 30 with Graves' hyperthyroidism.

Ten or more counts support this clonotype. The gene calls are TRBV7-2 and TRBJ2-1; TRBD2 agrees at 8 bases. J gave up 9 bases and V 1 base, and 5 bases lay outside the gene matches. The CDR3 is 14 residues long. Germline loops: CDR1 SGHTA, CDR2 FQGNSA. Written as DNA, the CDR3 is TGTGCCAGCAGCTTAGACGGGGGGGCCAGTGAGCAGTTCTTC. It codes for CASSLDGGASEQFF.

V is TRBV19 and J is TRBJ1-5; D remains ambiguous. The V and J ends lost 4 bases and 3 bases respectively, with 4 bases between them. There are 12 residues in the CDR3. The germline V gene encodes CDR1 LNHDA and CDR2 SQIVND (reference sequence). The CDR3 loop is CASSKNNQPQHF. As DNA, the CDR3 is TGTGCCAGTAGTAAGAACAATCAGCCCCAGCATTTT.

The chain carries TRBV7-3 and TRBJ1-4, with unresolved D. The V gene lost 1 base and the J gene lost 0 bases, with 12 bases spanning the gap. This CDR3 comprises 17 residues. From germline, CDR1 is SGHTA and CDR2 FQGTGA. CDR3: CASSLILPTATNEKLFF. In DNA form, the CDR3 reads TGTGCCAGCAGCTTAATTTTACCGACCGCAACTAATGAAAAACTGTTTTTT. Using reference TRBV7-3 and TRBJ1-4 for the parts outside the CDR3, the full variable domain is GAGVSQTPSNKVTEKGKYVELRCDPISGHTALYWYRQSLGQGPEFLIYFQGTGAADDSGLPNDRFFAVRPEGSVSTLKIQRTERGDSAVYLCASSLILPTATNEKLFFGSGTQLSVL.

Many counts were recorded for this clonotype. This rearrangement joins TRBV20-1 to TRBJ2-1; unclear D gene. CDR1 is DFQATT, CDR2 SNEGSKA, per germline (reference sequence). CDR3 length: 12 residues. V gave up 1 base and J gave up 8 bases, with 9 bases separating them. CDR3 amino acids: CSARGDGDEQFF. The CDR3 bases are TGCAGTGCTAGAGGAGATGGCGATGAGCAGTTCTTC.

Remarks on this clonotype: A much larger clonotype is one base distant, so this may be a read error. The chain has TRBV3-1 and TRBJ2-5; maybe TRBD1 (5 bases). The CDR3 consists of 15 residues. CDR1 LGHDT and CDR2 YNNKEL come from the germline V gene (reference sequence). The germline V and J ends were trimmed by 4 bases and 1 base, with 13 bases remaining between them. CDR3 sequence reads: CASSLPGRAQETQYF. In nucleotides, the CDR3 is TGTGCCAGCAGCCTCCCGGGCAGGGCCCAAGAGACCCAGTACTTC.

The chain is built from TRBV20-1 and TRBJ2-1, with 8 positions matching TRBD2. This CDR3 contains 14 residues. The ends lost 3 bases at V and 7 bases at J; junction bases unmatched: 8. Germline CDR1 DFQATT, CDR2 SNEGSKA (reference sequence). In DNA form, the CDR3 reads TGCAGTGCTAGGACGGGGGGGCGAGTGAATGAGCAGTTCTTC. Translating it yields CSARTGGRVNEQFF.

This clonotype appeared a few times. The junction departs from the called germline gene at one end, perhaps through a read error. This rearrangement joins TRBV4-3 to TRBJ2-1; D is undetermined. From germline, CDR1 is LGHNA and CDR2 YSLEER. The CDR3 has 16 amino acids. Written as DNA, the CDR3 is TGCGCCAGCAGCCAAGATAAGTCATGGGCTCACAATGAGCAGCTCTTC. It codes for CASSQDKSWAHNEQLF.

Many counts were recorded for this clonotype. The V call is TRBV3-1, the J call TRBJ1-1; D not certain. The CDR3 extends over 15 amino acids. Per germline, CDR1 LGHDT and CDR2 YNNKEL (reference sequence). Between the trimmed V and J ends, which lost 1 base and 1 base, there was a span of 10 bases. CDR3 in amino acids: CASSQGHFGNTEAFF. CDR3 DNA: TGTGCCAGCAGCCAAGGACACTTCGGGAACACTGAAGCTTTCTTT.

The chain combines TRBV10-3 with TRBJ2-5; D is perhaps TRBD2 (6 bases). Between the trimmed V and J ends, which lost 0 bases and 5 bases, there was a span of 19 bases. In germline, CDR1 is ENHRY, CDR2 SYGVKD. The CDR3 covers 17 residues. The DNA of the CDR3 is TGTGCCATCAGTGAGTCAAGGGGAGGAGCCAAACCCGAGACCCAGTACTTC. This translates into CAISESRGGAKPETQYF.

This clonotype was seen ten or more times. The J gene is TRBJ2-4, the V gene TRBV12-3 or TRBV12-4; TRBD1 or TRBD2 may be the D gene (5 bases each). The CDR3 sequence is 15 residues long. Trimming cost V 11 bases and J 4 bases, with 21 bases left between them. Here the CDR3 DNA reads TGTGCCTCACTCCCCTCCGGGGCCGGAAAAAACATTCAGTACTTC. The encoded protein is CASLPSGAGKNIQYF.

This clonotype was observed at least ten times. The CDR3 bases are TGTGCCAGCAGTGACATAAGACAGGGGAAGGCCTACGAGCAGTACTTC. It yields the protein CASSDIRQGKAYEQYF. The J gene is TRBJ2-7, the V gene TRBV6-1; the match to TRBD1 covers 8 bases. Germline V CDR1 and CDR2: MNHNS, SASEGT. The junction had 9 bases not matched to a gene; V was cut back by 3 bases and J by 2 bases. The CDR3 sequence is 16 residues long.

The table lists this clonotype with a few counts. V is TRBV6-6 and J is TRBJ1-1; tentative D call: TRBD1 (5 bases). V was clipped by 0 bases and J by 0 bases, with 8 bases between them. Germline-derived CDR1 and CDR2 are MNHNY and SVGAGI (reference sequence). This CDR3 has 15 residues. The CDR3 sequence is CASSYSGVMNTEAFF. CDR3 sequence (DNA): TGTGCCAGCAGTTACTCGGGGGTGATGAACACTGAAGCTTTCTTT.

This rearrangement joins TRBV4-1 to TRBJ2-7; 13 bases agree with TRBD2. CDR3 size: 17 residues. Germline values: CDR1 MGHRA, CDR2 YSYEKL. V lost 1 base and J lost 4; bases outside the gene matches: 7. In nucleotides, the CDR3 is TGCGCCAGCAGCCAAGTTGGACGGACTAGCGGGAGATACGAGCAGTACTTC. It encodes CASSQVGRTSGRYEQYF.

This clonotype was counted many times. V is TRBV2 and J is TRBJ2-5; D is possibly TRBD1 (6 bases). Trimming shortened V by 5 bases and J by 3 bases, and 10 bases separated the two germline ends. The CDR3 sequence is 13 residues long. From germline, CDR1 is SNHLY and CDR2 FYNNEI. The CDR3 nucleotides read TGTGCCAGCAGTACGGACAGAGAAGAGACCCAGTACTTC. It encodes CASSTDREETQYF.

Many counts were recorded for this clonotype. This rearrangement joins TRBV27 to TRBJ2-7; the match to TRBD2 covers 12 bases. Germline trimming cut 8 bases from V and 9 bases from J; bases unmatched to any gene: 11. Germline V gives CDR1 MNHEY, CDR2 SMNVEV (reference sequence). The CDR3 consists of 14 residues. The CDR3 DNA reads as TGTGCCAGCCTCCCGCTAGCGGGGGGGATCGGGCAGTACTTC. Residues: CASLPLAGGIGQYF.

In this sample, this clonotype turned up many times. The rearrangement joins TRBV6-1 to TRBJ2-7; 10 bases are shared with TRBD1. The junction had 10 bases not matched to a gene; V was cut back by 5 bases and J by 3 bases. The CDR3 contains 16 residues. Germline V gene lookup returns CDR1 MNHNS and CDR2 SASEGT. The CDR3 DNA reads TGTGCCAGCAGTCATACCGGGACAGGGGTGGACTACGAGCAGTACTTC. Encoded protein: CASSHTGTGVDYEQYF.

This clonotype was seen ten or more times. The chain carries TRBV5-1 and TRBJ2-7, with 10 bases matching TRBD1. The CDR3 has 17 amino acids. Germline values: CDR1 SGHRS, CDR2 YFSETQ. Trimming took 0 bases from V and 5 from J; bases not matched to a gene: 11. CDR3 nucleotide sequence: TGCGCCAGCAGCTTGGGGGACAGGGGTCTTCCTGCCCACGAGCAGTACTTC. It translates to CASSLGDRGLPAHEQYF.

A few counts support this clonotype. The rearrangement joins TRBV5-1 to TRBJ2-1; D uncertain. The germline V gene has CDR1 SGHRS and CDR2 YFSETQ. The germline V and J ends were trimmed by 2 bases and 5 bases, with 11 bases remaining between them. The CDR3 has 14 amino acids. CDR3 loop: CASSFFQPNNEQFF. CDR3 nucleotides: TGCGCCAGCAGCTTTTTTCAGCCGAACAATGAGCAGTTCTTC.

This chain joins TRBV20-1 and TRBJ1-6; 8 bases are shared with TRBD1. From germline, CDR1 is DFQATT and CDR2 SNEGSKA (reference sequence). The V and J ends lost 6 bases and 2 bases, in that order; junction bases with no gene match: 12. The CDR3 has 17 residues. CDR3 bases: TGCAGTGCCACGCAGGGGGCTTCTGTTCCCTATAATTCACCCCTCCACTTT. Translating gives CSATQGASVPYNSPLHF.

This clonotype was detected many times. The V gene is TRBV28, the J gene TRBJ2-7; 12 nucleotides agree with TRBD2. Germline V CDR1 and CDR2: MDHEN, SYDVKM. The trim removed 2 bases at V and 0 bases at J, leaving 5 bases unmatched. The CDR3 is 17 residues long. CDR3 bases: TGTGCCAGCAGTTTAGCGACTAGCGGGGGAAGCTCCTACGAGCAGTACTTC. It yields the protein CASSLATSGGSSYEQYF.

This clonotype was counted ten times or more. J is TRBJ1-2 and V is TRBV19; D unresolved. Between the trimmed V and J ends, which lost 6 bases and 5 bases, there was a span of 13 bases. The CDR3 has 13 residues. The germline V gene encodes CDR1 LNHDA and CDR2 SQIVND (reference sequence). CDR3 residues: CASRGQWGYGYTF. CDR3 DNA: TGTGCCAGTAGAGGCCAATGGGGATATGGCTACACCTTC.

This clonotype has ten or more counts. This sequence joins TRBV15 and TRBJ1-5; 7 bases match TRBD1. The germline V gene has CDR1 LNHNV and CDR2 YYDKDF (reference sequence). The CDR3 length is 14 residues. V gave up 3 bases and J gave up 4 bases; unmatched junction bases: 3. Here the CDR3 reads CATSSPQGNQPQHF. CDR3 bases: TGTGCCACCAGCAGCCCACAGGGGAATCAGCCCCAGCATTTT.

This clonotype was counted many times. The V call is TRBV19, the J call TRBJ2-7; 8 nucleotides agree with TRBD1. V dropped 6 bases and J dropped 2; count of bases not matched to a gene: 6. This CDR3 contains 14 residues. Per germline, CDR1 LNHDA and CDR2 SQIVND (reference sequence). CDR3 loop: CASSAQGATYEQYF. Written as DNA, the CDR3 is TGTGCCAGTAGCGCTCAGGGGGCCACCTACGAGCAGTACTTC.

This clonotype showed up many times. The chain links TRBV11-3 to TRBJ2-7; tentatively, D is TRBD1 or TRBD2 (5 bases each). CDR1 and CDR2 from the germline V gene are SGHNT and YENEEA. This CDR3 region has 14 residues. V lost 6 bases and J lost 5, with 17 bases in between. The CDR3 DNA follows: TGTGCCAGCAGTCCGGGGACGGGGAGCAACGAGCAGTACTTC. Translated, it gives CASSPGTGSNEQYF. The full variable domain, completed using reference TRBV11-3 and TRBJ2-7, is EAGVVQSPRYKIIEKKQPVAFWCNPISGHNTLYWYLQNLGQGPELLIRYENEEAVDDSQLPKDRFSAERLKGVDSTLKIQPAELGDSAVYLCASSPGTGSNEQYFGPGTRLTVT.

The chain carries TRBV10-1 and TRBJ2-3; 12 bases align to TRBD2. J was trimmed by 0 bases and V by 2 bases; bases with no gene match: 12. CDR1 is WNHNN, CDR2 SYGVQD, per germline (reference sequence). This CDR3 is built from 20 residues. The CDR3 here is CASSESLAGGGVSSTDTQYF. The CDR3 DNA sequence: TGCGCCAGCAGTGAGAGCCTAGCGGGGGGGGGAGTTTCTAGCACAGATACGCAGTATTTT.

This clonotype was picked up a small number of times. This chain uses TRBV6-1 with TRBJ2-1, with D perhaps given as TRBD1 or TRBD2 (5 bases each). CDR1 is MNHNS, CDR2 SASEGT, per germline. V lost 3 bases to trimming and J lost 14 bases, with 17 bases between them. The CDR3 consists of 13 residues. CDR3 in amino acids: CASSEGDGDLEFF. In DNA, the CDR3 is TGTGCCAGCAGTGAGGGGGACGGGGACCTTGAGTTCTTC.

The chain uses TRBV9 and TRBJ2-5; 10 bases map to TRBD2. J gave up 5 bases and V 3 bases, and 4 bases lay outside the gene matches. Germline V gives CDR1 SGDLS, CDR2 YYNGEE. There are 14 residues in the CDR3. CDR3: CASSDHSGGETQYF. CDR3 in DNA: TGTGCCAGCAGCGACCATAGCGGGGGGGAGACCCAGTACTTC.

In its sample, this clonotype was seen many times. This rearrangement joins TRBV20-1 to TRBJ2-5; D is undetermined. Germline-derived CDR1 and CDR2 are DFQATT and SNEGSKA (reference sequence). The ends were cut back, 5 bases at V and 9 bases at J, with 4 bases in the middle. The CDR3 extends over 8 amino acids. The CDR3 nucleotides read TGCAGTGCTCCCCCCCAGTACTTC. This sequence encodes CSAPPQYF.